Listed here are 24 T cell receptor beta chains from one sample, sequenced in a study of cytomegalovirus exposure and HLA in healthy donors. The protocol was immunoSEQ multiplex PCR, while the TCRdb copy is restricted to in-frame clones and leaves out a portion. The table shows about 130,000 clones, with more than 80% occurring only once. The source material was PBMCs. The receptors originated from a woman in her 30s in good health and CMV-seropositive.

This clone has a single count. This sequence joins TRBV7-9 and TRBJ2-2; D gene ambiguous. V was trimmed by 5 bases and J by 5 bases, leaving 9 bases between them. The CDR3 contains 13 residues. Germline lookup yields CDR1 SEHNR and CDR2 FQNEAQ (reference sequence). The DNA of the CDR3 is TGTGCCAGCAGCCCACATGTAACCGGGGAGCTGTTTTTT. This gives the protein CASSPHVTGELFF.

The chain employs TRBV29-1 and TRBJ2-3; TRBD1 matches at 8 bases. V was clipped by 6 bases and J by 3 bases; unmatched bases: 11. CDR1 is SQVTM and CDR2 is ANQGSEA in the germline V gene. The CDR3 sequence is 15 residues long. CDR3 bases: TGCAGCGTACTCGCTGACAGGGGTTCGACAGATACGCAGTATTTT. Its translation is CSVLADRGSTDTQYF.

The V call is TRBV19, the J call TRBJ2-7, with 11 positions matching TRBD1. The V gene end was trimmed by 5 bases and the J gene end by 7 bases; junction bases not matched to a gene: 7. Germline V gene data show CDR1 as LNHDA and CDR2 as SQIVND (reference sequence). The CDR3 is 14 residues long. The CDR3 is CASSLRTGGAEQYF. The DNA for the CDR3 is TGTGCCAGTAGTCTCCGGACAGGGGGCGCGGAGCAGTACTTC.

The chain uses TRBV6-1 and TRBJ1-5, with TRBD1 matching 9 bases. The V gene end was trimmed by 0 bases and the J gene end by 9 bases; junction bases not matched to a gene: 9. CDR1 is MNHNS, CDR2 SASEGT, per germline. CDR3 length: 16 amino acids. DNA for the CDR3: TGTGCCAGCAGTGAAGCTGCGGGACAGGGAGGAGGGCCCCAGCATTTT. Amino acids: CASSEAAGQGGGPQHF.

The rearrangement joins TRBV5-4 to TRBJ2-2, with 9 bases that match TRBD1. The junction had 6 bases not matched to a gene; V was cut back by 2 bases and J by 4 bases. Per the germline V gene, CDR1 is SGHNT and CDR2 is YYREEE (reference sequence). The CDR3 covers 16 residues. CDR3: CASSFRDRALTGELFF. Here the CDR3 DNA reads TGTGCCAGCAGCTTCCGGGACAGGGCCCTCACCGGGGAGCTGTTTTTT.

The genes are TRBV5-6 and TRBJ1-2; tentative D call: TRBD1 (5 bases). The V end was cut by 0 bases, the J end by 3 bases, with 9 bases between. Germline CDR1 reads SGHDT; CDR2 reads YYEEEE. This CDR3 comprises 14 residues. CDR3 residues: CASSLVREDYGYTF. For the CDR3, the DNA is TGTGCCAGCAGCTTGGTCAGGGAGGACTATGGCTACACCTTC.

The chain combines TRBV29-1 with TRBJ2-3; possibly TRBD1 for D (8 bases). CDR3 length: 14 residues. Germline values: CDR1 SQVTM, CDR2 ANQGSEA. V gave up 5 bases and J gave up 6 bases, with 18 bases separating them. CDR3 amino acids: CSVSGQGGPDTQYF. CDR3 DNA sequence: TGCAGCGTTTCCGGACAGGGAGGGCCCGATACGCAGTATTTT.

CDR3 in amino acids: CASSPPGILNTEAFF. The CDR3, as DNA: TGTGCCAGCAGCCCCCCGGGGATACTGAACACTGAAGCTTTCTTT. V usage is TRBV28 and J usage is TRBJ1-1, with D unresolved. Germline CDR1 reads MDHEN; CDR2 reads SYDVKM. V gave up 6 bases and J gave up 0 bases, with 14 bases separating them. The CDR3 runs 15 residues.

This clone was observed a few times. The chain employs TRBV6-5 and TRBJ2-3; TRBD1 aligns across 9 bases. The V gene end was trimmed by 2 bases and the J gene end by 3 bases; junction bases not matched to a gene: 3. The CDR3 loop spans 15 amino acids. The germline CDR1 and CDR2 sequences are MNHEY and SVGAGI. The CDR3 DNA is TGTGCCAGCAGTTACGGGACAGGGTCGACAGATACGCAGTATTTT. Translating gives CASSYGTGSTDTQYF.

The CDR3 protein is CASSLFREEGTDTQYF. CDR3 DNA sequence: TGTGCCAGCAGCTTATTCCGGGAGGAAGGTACAGATACGCAGTATTTT. J is TRBJ2-3 and V is TRBV5-6, with 7 bases matching TRBD2. The CDR3 length is 16 residues. V gave up 2 bases and J gave up 3 bases; unmatched junction bases: 9. Germline V lookup: CDR1 SGHDT, CDR2 YYEEEE.

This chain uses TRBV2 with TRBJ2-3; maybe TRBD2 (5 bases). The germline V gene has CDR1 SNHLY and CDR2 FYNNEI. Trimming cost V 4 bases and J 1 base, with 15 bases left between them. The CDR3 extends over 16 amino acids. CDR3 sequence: CASSAAATTRTDTQYF. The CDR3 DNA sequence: TGTGCCAGCAGTGCGGCTGCGACTACTCGCACAGATACGCAGTATTTT.

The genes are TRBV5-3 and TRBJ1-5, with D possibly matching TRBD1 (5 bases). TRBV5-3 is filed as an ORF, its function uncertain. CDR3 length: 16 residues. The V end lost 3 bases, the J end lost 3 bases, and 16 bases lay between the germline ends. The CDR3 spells CARSSHDDSLNQPQHF. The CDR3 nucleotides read TGTGCCAGAAGCTCGCACGACGACAGCCTCAATCAGCCCCAGCATTTT.

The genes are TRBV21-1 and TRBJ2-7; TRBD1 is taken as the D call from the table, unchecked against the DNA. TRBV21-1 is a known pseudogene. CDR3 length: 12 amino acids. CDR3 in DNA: TGTGCCAGACCACAGGAGCTCTACGAGCAGTACTTC. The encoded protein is CARPQELYEQYF.

In DNA, the CDR3 is TGTGCCAGCTCCCCCGGACAGGGGGCGGCTCAGCCCCAGCATTTT. Amino acid sequence: CASSPGQGAAQPQHF. V usage is TRBV18 and J usage is TRBJ1-5; 11 bases are shared with TRBD1. Trimming at V came to 6 bases and at J to 6 bases, leaving 7 bases not matched to a gene. Germline CDR1 is KGHSH and CDR2 is LQKENI. This CDR3 spans 15 amino acids.

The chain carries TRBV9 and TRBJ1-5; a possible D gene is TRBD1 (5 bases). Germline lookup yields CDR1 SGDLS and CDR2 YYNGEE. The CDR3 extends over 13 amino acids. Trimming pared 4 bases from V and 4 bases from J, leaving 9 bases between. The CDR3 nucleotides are TGTGCCAGCAGCCGGCAGGGAAATCAGCCCCAGCATTTT. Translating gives CASSRQGNQPQHF.

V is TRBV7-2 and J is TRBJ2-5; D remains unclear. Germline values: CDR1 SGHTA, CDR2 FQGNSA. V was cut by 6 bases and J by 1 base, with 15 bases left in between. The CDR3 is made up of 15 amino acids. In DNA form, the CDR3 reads TGTGCCAGCAGTCCCGAAAGTGCAGGCCAAGAGACCCAGTACTTC. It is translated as CASSPESAGQETQYF.

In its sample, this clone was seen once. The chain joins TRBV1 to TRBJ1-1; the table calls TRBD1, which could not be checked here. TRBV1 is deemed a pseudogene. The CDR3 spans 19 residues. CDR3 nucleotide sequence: TGCACCAGCAGCCCCGGGGACAGGGCGGAAGACCTGCCTGTAACTGAAGCTTTCTTT. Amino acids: CTSSPGDRAEDLPVTEAFF.

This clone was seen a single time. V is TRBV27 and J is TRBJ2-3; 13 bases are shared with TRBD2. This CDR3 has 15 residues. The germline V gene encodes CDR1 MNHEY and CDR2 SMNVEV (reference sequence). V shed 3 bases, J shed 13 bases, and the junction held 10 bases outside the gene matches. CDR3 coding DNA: TGTGCCAGCAGTTTTGGGGGACTAGCGGGGCCGGGAGAGTATTTT. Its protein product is CASSFGGLAGPGEYF.

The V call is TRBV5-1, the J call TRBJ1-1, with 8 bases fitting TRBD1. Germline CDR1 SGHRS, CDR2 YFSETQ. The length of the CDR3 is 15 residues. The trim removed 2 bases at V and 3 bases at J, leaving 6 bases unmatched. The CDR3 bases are TGCGCCAGCAGCTTCGGCACAGGGGGGGACACTGAAGCTTTCTTT. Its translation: CASSFGTGGDTEAFF.

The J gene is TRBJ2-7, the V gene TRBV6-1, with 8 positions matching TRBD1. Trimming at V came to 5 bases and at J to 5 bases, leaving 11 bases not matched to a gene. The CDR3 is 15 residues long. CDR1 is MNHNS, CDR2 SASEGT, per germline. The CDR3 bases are TGTGCCAGCAGTCCCACATATGGACAGGGTAACGAGCAGTACTTC. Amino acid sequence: CASSPTYGQGNEQYF.

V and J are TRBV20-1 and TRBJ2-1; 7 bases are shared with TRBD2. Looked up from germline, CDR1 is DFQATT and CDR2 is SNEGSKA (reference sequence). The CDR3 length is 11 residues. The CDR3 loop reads CVAGPYNEQFF. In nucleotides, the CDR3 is TGCGTAGCGGGTCCCTACAATGAGCAGTTCTTC.

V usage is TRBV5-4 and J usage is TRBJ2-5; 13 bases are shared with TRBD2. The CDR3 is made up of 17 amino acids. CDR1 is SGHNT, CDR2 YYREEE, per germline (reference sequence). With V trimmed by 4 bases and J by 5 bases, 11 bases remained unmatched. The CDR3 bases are TGTGCCAGCAGCCCTAGGACTAGCGGGAGTAGTTATGAGACCCAGTACTTC. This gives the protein CASSPRTSGSSYETQYF.

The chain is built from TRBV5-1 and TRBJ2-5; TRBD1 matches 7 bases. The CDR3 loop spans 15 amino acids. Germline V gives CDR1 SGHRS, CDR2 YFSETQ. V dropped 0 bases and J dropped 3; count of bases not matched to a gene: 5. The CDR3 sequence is CASSLGDRDKETQYF. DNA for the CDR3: TGCGCCAGCAGCTTGGGGGACAGAGATAAAGAGACCCAGTACTTC.

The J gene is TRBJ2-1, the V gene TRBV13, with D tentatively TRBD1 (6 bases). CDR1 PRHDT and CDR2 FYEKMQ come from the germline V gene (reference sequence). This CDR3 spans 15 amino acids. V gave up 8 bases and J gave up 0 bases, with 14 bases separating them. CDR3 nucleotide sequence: TGTGCCAGCGCCGACCCCAGGGGCTCCTACAATGAGCAGTTCTTC. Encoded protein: CASADPRGSYNEQFF.